Described below is a single TCR beta chain sequence and its context. Its antigen is currently unknown. The CDR3 length is 13 residues. Per the germline V gene, CDR1 is GTSNPN and CDR2 is SVGIG (reference sequence). Trimming shortened V by 0 bases and J by 5 bases, and 10 bases separated the two germline ends. The data belong to a study of T cell clones after liver transplantation. Study-level points and caveats: A larger donor-reactive than third-party decline suggested partial antigen-specific deletion.

Here immunoSEQ multiplex PCR was the method, and the copy in TCRdb shows in-frame clones only, minus some. Of tens of thousands of clones listed, about two thirds are singletons. The sequence came from a human donor who received a liver transplant. The chain combines TRBV30 with TRBJ2-5; D unclear. The sequencing here drew on CD4+ T cells from blood, taken before liver transplant. The CDR3 DNA follows: TGTGCCTGGAGTGTACGACTGCGGGAGACCCAGTACTTC. Translating gives CAWSVRLRETQYF.